What follows are 21 T cell receptor beta chains derived from one specimen sequenced in a study of vaccination effects on CD4 cells after COVID-19. Around day 10 of culture, CD4+ T cells were separated out. These receptors are not linked to any known antigen. This table comes from immunoSEQ multiplex PCR, and its TCRdb copy is limited to in-frame clones, with some not included. The repertoire holds over 45,000 clones, with 67% as singletons. The material was CD4+ T cells from PBMCs cultured without peptide, obtained before COVID-19 vaccination. The receptors come from a human donor who received a COVID-19 vaccine.

This chain links TRBV5-1 with TRBJ2-2; 10 bases align to TRBD2. Per the germline V gene, CDR1 is SGHRS and CDR2 is YFSETQ. V shed 1 base, J shed 1 base, and the junction held 1 base outside the gene matches. The length of the CDR3 is 16 residues. This CDR3 is CASSLRLAGNTGELFF. The CDR3 DNA follows: TGCGCCAGCAGCTTGCGACTAGCGGGGAACACCGGGGAGCTGTTTTTT.

A single count supports this clone. The chain's CDR3 is CASSGTGDEQFF. The CDR3 bases are TGTGCCAGCAGCGGGACAGGTGATGAGCAGTTCTTC. The genes are TRBV5-5 and TRBJ2-1; TRBD1 matches at 8 bases. Germline loops: CDR1 SGHKS, CDR2 YYEKEE (reference sequence). The V gene end was trimmed by 4 bases and the J gene end by 8 bases; junction bases not matched to a gene: 2. The CDR3 runs 12 residues.

The rearrangement links TRBV2 to TRBJ2-5; 10 nucleotides line up with TRBD2. This CDR3 has 17 residues. The germline CDR1 and CDR2 sequences are SNHLY and FYNNEI. The V segment lost 0 bases and the J segment 3 bases; nucleotides outside the gene matches: 7. Here the CDR3 reads CASSEALGSGRKETQYF. For the CDR3, the DNA is TGTGCCAGCAGTGAAGCGCTGGGTAGCGGGAGGAAAGAGACCCAGTACTTC.

The rearrangement uses TRBV24-1 and TRBJ2-2, with D hard to call. Germline assignment: CDR1 KGHDR and CDR2 SFDVKD. The CDR3 spans 13 residues. Trimming took off 5 bases at V and 4 bases at J, with 7 bases between the two ends. The chain's CDR3 is CATSALTTGELFF. The DNA of the CDR3 is TGTGCCACCAGTGCCCTAACCACCGGGGAGCTGTTTTTT.

This sequence joins TRBV28 and TRBJ1-1; TRBD1 matches at 7 bases. J was trimmed by 4 bases and V by 5 bases; bases with no gene match: 7. This CDR3 region has 14 residues. Germline assignment: CDR1 MDHEN and CDR2 SYDVKM. The CDR3 reads CASSTGNRGTEAFF. The CDR3, as DNA: TGTGCCAGCAGTACAGGGAACAGGGGCACTGAAGCTTTCTTT.

V is TRBV3-1 (or the pseudogene TRBV3-2) and J is TRBJ2-2; TRBD2 matches 7 bases. V lost 1 base, J lost 5 bases, and 10 bases stayed unmatched. The CDR3 loop spans 17 amino acids. In germline, CDR1 is LGHDT, CDR2 YNNKEL (reference sequence). The CDR3 region has the DNA TGTGCCAGCAGCCAAGGGGTACGGGGGGACGGAACCGGGGAGCTGTTTTTT. Amino acids: CASSQGVRGDGTGELFF.

The chain uses TRBV4-3 and TRBJ1-1; D is ambiguous. Germline loops: CDR1 LGHNA, CDR2 YSLEER. The V end lost 1 base, the J end lost 5 bases, and 14 bases lay between the germline ends. This CDR3 has 15 amino acids. This CDR3 is CASSQVHLLDTEAFF. DNA of the CDR3: TGCGCCAGCAGCCAAGTGCACCTTTTGGATACTGAAGCTTTCTTT.

The chain recombines TRBV4-2 with TRBJ1-5; D unresolved. Germline lookup yields CDR1 LGHNA and CDR2 YNFKEQ. The CDR3 has 13 amino acids. Deletions cut 1 base from V and 6 bases from J, with 7 bases between. CDR3 protein: CASSQGEAQPQHF. The CDR3 nucleotides are TGTGCCAGCAGCCAAGGGGAGGCTCAGCCCCAGCATTTT.

The V and J genes are TRBV27 and TRBJ1-4, with no clear D. Trimming removed 2 bases from V and 8 bases from J, with 12 bases in between. This CDR3 has 14 residues. Germline values: CDR1 MNHEY, CDR2 SMNVEV (reference sequence). As DNA, the CDR3 is TGTGCCAGCAGTTTACCGGGAAGGAACGAAAAACTGTTTTTT. Its protein product is CASSLPGRNEKLFF.

A single count supports this clone. This chain uses TRBV6-5 with TRBJ1-1, with a weak D call TRBD1 (6 bases). This CDR3 has 13 amino acids. The V gene's germline CDR1 is MNHEY and CDR2 SVGAGI. V dropped 5 bases and J dropped 4 bases, with 11 bases sitting between them. For the CDR3, the DNA is TGTGCCAGCAGTCCTAACAGGGTCACTGAAGCTTTCTTT. It yields the protein CASSPNRVTEAFF.

The chain recombines TRBV7-6 with TRBJ2-3; no firm D call. Per the germline V gene, CDR1 is SGHVS and CDR2 is FNYEAQ. The CDR3 spans 14 residues. Trimming stripped 2 bases from V and 6 bases from J, with 12 bases between. The DNA for the CDR3 is TGTGCCAGCAGCTTAAGTCCGGGCGCCGATACGCAGTATTTT. Amino acids: CASSLSPGADTQYF.

The chain combines TRBV7-2 with TRBJ1-2, with unresolved D. The CDR3 is 12 amino acids. Trimming took off 4 bases at V and 2 bases at J, with 5 bases between the two ends. Germline V gene sequence: CDR1 SGHTA, CDR2 FQGNSA. This CDR3 is CASSYENYGYTF. The CDR3 DNA is TGTGCCAGCAGCTACGAAAACTATGGCTACACCTTC.

This rearrangement joins TRBV19 to TRBJ1-5, with D maybe TRBD1 (5 bases). The V and J ends lost 3 bases and 9 bases respectively, with 15 bases between them. This CDR3 contains 14 residues. CDR1 is LNHDA, CDR2 SQIVND, per germline (reference sequence). CDR3 coding DNA: TGTGCCAGTAGTATCCCGCAGGGCCGGGGGCCCCAGCATTTT. Protein: CASSIPQGRGPQHF.

This clone was found once. The CDR3, as DNA: TGTGCCAGCAGCCCTTACACGCCACTCATGAACACTGAAGCTTTCTTT. Translated: CASSPYTPLMNTEAFF. The rearrangement links TRBV7-9 to TRBJ1-1; no clear D. The CDR3 covers 16 residues. The germline V gene encodes CDR1 SEHNR and CDR2 FQNEAQ (reference sequence). V was trimmed by 5 bases and J by 0 bases, leaving 16 bases between them.

The chain joins TRBV28 to TRBJ1-1; D remains ambiguous. V shed 10 bases and J shed 4 bases, with 13 bases lying between them. Germline assignment: CDR1 MDHEN and CDR2 SYDVKM. The CDR3 is 12 residues long. For the CDR3, the DNA is TGTGCCACCCAAGGCGGAGGCACTGAAGCTTTCTTT. Its translation is CATQGGGTEAFF.

This sequence joins TRBV14 and TRBJ1-1; TRBD1 aligns across 7 bases. This CDR3 comprises 14 residues. Germline V gene sequence: CDR1 SGHDN, CDR2 FVKESK. V lost 0 bases and J lost 9; bases outside the gene matches: 7. CDR3 protein: CASSQETGRNQAFF. CDR3 DNA sequence: TGTGCCAGCAGCCAAGAGACAGGGAGGAATCAAGCTTTCTTT.

The rearrangement uses TRBV28 and TRBJ2-7, with D tentatively TRBD1 (6 bases). In germline, CDR1 is MDHEN, CDR2 SYDVKM. The V end lost 8 bases, the J end lost 1 base, and 9 bases lay between the germline ends. The CDR3 has 12 amino acids. CDR3 sequence reads: CASQGTSYEQYF. CDR3 coding DNA: TGTGCCAGCCAGGGGACATCCTACGAGCAGTACTTC.

V and J are TRBV5-6 and TRBJ1-5; TRBD1 is a possible D gene (5 bases). This CDR3 contains 18 residues. The germline gives CDR1 SGHDT, CDR2 YYEEEE. V shed 1 base and J shed 2 bases, with 19 bases lying between them. CDR3 protein: CASSLFFSGRAGNQPQHF. The DNA for the CDR3 is TGTGCCAGCAGCTTGTTTTTTTCGGGCAGGGCGGGCAATCAGCCCCAGCATTTT.

In this sample, this clone turned up once. The V gene is TRBV19, the J gene TRBJ2-5, with 8 positions matching TRBD2. Unmatched junction bases numbered 11, after V lost 5 bases and J lost 3 bases. The CDR3 loop spans 16 amino acids. Per germline, CDR1 LNHDA and CDR2 SQIVND (reference sequence). For the CDR3, the DNA is TGTGCCAGTAGTCCCCACGCTGGTAGCGGGGAAGAGACCCAGTACTTC. This gives the protein CASSPHAGSGEETQYF.

The chain carries TRBV7-8 and TRBJ2-3; no clear D. CDR3 length: 20 amino acids. Germline lookup yields CDR1 SGHVS and CDR2 FQNEAQ. V lost 1 base to trimming and J lost 0 bases, with 23 bases between them. The CDR3 coding sequence is TGTGCCAGCAGCTTAGTGGGTTCCGTTCCAATGGGTGCTAGCACAGATACGCAGTATTTT. This codes for CASSLVGSVPMGASTDTQYF.

This sequence joins TRBV6-4 and TRBJ2-1, with D maybe TRBD2 (6 bases). Trimming shortened V by 3 bases and J by 13 bases, and 16 bases separated the two germline ends. Germline V CDR1 and CDR2: MRHNA, SNTAGT. This CDR3 region has 13 residues. Here the CDR3 reads CASSDGRRREQFF. CDR3 DNA sequence: TGTGCCAGCAGTGATGGTCGGAGGAGGGAACAGTTCTTC.